This T cell receptor beta chain comes out of a study of control samples from healthy donors and cancer patients. Germline CDR1 WNHNN, CDR2 SYGVQD (reference sequence). The CDR3 contains 14 residues. Deletions cut 6 bases from V and 0 bases from J, with 6 bases between. Sequencing used immunoSEQ multiplex PCR; TCRdb keeps in-frame clones, though not all of them. The sample records some 94,000 clones, 86% being singletons. The specimen sequenced was blood. This rearrangement joins TRBV10-1 to TRBJ2-6; D not resolved. The clonotype was recovered from a woman between 45 and 60 years old in good health. In nucleotides, the CDR3 is TGCGCCAGCAGGGGTGGCTCTGGGGCCAACGTCCTGACTTTC. Encoded protein: CASRGGSGANVLTF.